This TCR beta chain was captured by sequencing in a study of shared T cell receptors in the human thymus. Using immunoSEQ multiplex PCR, the repertoire was profiled, and TCRdb retains in-frame clones only, with some absent. Among about 380,000 clones listed, roughly 94% were seen once. The material sequenced was thymocytes. The receptor was derived from a human donor.

The CDR3 DNA sequence: TGTGCCAGCAGCTTTCGGTATTACCCTGCGAATGAGCAGTTCTTC. Translating it yields CASSFRYYPANEQFF. The chain employs TRBV7-2 and TRBJ2-1; D not resolved. This CDR3 is built from 15 residues. V lost 3 bases to trimming and J lost 7 bases, with 16 bases between them. CDR1 is SGHTA, CDR2 FQGNSA, per germline.